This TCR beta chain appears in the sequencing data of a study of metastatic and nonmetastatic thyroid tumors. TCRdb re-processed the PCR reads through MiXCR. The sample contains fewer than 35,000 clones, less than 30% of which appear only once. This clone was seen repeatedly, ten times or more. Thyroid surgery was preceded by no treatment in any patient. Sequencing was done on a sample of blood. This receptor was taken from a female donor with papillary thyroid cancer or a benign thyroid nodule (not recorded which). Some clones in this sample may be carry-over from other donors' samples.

The DNA of the CDR3 is TGCAGTGCTAGGCAAATTAACAATGAGCAGTTCTTC. Its protein is CSARQINNEQFF. The chain employs TRBV20-1 and TRBJ2-1; D not certain. CDR3 length: 12 amino acids. Germline CDR1 DFQATT, CDR2 SNEGSKA (reference sequence). V gave up 3 bases and J gave up 5 bases, with 8 bases separating them.